The 4 T cell receptor beta chains in this list originate from one sample, sequenced in a study of blood T cell repertoires in COVID-19. Using immunoSEQ multiplex PCR, the repertoire was profiled, and TCRdb retains in-frame clones only, with some absent. The repertoire holds 110,000 to 150,000 clones, with around 72% as singletons. Sequencing was carried out using peripheral blood. The receptors originated from a woman aged 60-70 years with acute or convalescent COVID-19.

The chain uses TRBV12-2 and TRBJ1-1; TRBD1 is the table's D call and was not checked against the DNA. TRBV12-2 is given as a pseudogene. The CDR3 has 19 residues. As DNA, the CDR3 is TGTGCAAGTCGCTTATTCCGAACCGGGACAGGGGGCGTAGAGACTGAAGCTTTCTTT. Amino acid sequence: CASRLFRTGTGGVETEAFF.

The rearrangement links TRBV7-8 to TRBJ2-3, with a tentative D call TRBD2 (6 bases). Germline assignment: CDR1 SGHVS and CDR2 FQNEAQ. The V end lost 4 bases, the J end lost 6 bases, and 26 bases lay between the germline ends. This CDR3 is 18 amino acids long. DNA for the CDR3: TGTGCCAGCAGCTCGGCTGGGGGAGCGGGCAACCTGGGCGATACGCAGTATTTT. Protein sequence: CASSSAGGAGNLGDTQYF.

The chain joins TRBV2 to TRBJ1-1; D is ambiguous. Looked up from germline, CDR1 is SNHLY and CDR2 is FYNNEI. The length of the CDR3 is 14 residues. V dropped 6 bases and J dropped 0 bases, with 11 bases sitting between them. CDR3 DNA: TGTGCCAGCAGCCCGACATACATGAACACTGAAGCTTTCTTT. Translation gives CASSPTYMNTEAFF.

Comments on this clone: The sample contains more than one DNA sequence encoding this CDR3. This chain links TRBV28 with TRBJ1-1, with D tentatively TRBD1 (6 bases). Trimming removed 4 bases at V and 0 bases at J, with 9 bases between. The V gene's germline CDR1 is MDHEN and CDR2 SYDVKM. CDR3 length: 14 amino acids. The CDR3 loop reads CASSSTGLNTEAFF. The CDR3, as DNA: TGTGCCAGCAGTTCAACAGGGCTGAACACTGAAGCTTTCTTT.